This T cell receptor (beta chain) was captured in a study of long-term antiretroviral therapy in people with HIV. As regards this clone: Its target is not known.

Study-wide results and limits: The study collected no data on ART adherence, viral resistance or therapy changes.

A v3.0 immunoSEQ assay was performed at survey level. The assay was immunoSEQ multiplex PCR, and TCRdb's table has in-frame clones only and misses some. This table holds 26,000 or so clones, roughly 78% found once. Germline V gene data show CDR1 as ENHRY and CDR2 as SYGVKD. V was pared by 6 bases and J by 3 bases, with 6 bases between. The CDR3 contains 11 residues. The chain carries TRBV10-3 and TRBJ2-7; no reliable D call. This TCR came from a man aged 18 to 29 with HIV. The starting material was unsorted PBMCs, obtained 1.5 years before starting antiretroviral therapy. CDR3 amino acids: CAIRLDYEQYF. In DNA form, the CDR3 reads TGTGCCATCAGGCTAGACTACGAGCAGTACTTC.